This T cell receptor beta chain was profiled in a study of shared clonotypes between healthy human individuals. Findings of the study overall: The represented genetic and exposure-history diversity was limited by the small number of donors. Non-shared clonotypes had lower generation probabilities than clonotypes shared by all four sorted-subset donors.

V was pared by 0 bases and J by 9 bases, with 15 bases between. Germline V CDR1 and CDR2: SGDLS, YYNGEE. The CDR3 spans 15 residues. Libraries were prepared by immunoSEQ multiplex PCR; TCRdb keeps only in-frame clonotypes and omits some of them. The sample includes about 820,000 clones, more than 85% of them seen just once. This clone was seen only once. Its antigen is unknown. As defined, naive CD8 cells were CD45RO-negative and positively selected for CCR7, with terminally differentiated effector memory CD45RA+ cells excluded. Participating donors were healthy, HIV-negative adults free of recent acute infections or vaccinations.

The V and J genes are TRBV9 and TRBJ2-2; D may correspond to TRBD1 or TRBD2 (5 bases each). This TCR derives from a man between 25 and 39 years old in good health. Sequencing used naive CD8+ T cells sorted from blood. CDR3 residues: CASSVEAGTSRELFF. The CDR3 DNA reads as TGTGCCAGCAGCGTAGAAGCAGGGACGTCAAGGGAGCTGTTTTTT.